This T cell receptor beta chain comes out of a study of shared clonotypes between healthy human individuals. Study in general: CD4 naive cells filled three plates per donor, CD4 memory three, CD8 naive two and CD8 memory one. Findings and caveats of the study: In a few donors, around 5.5% of naive CD4 clonotypes appeared in common. Compared with clonotypes that all four donors shared, non-shared clonotypes had lower generation probabilities.

Several immunoSEQ 96-well plates shared each subset's DNA, each plate a replicate. Clones were sequenced by immunoSEQ multiplex PCR, and TCRdb holds only the in-frame ones, with some missing. The data hold roughly 2.5 million clones, with just over 90% observed a single time. Points on this clone: The antigen is undetermined.

Trimming removed 0 bases from V and 7 bases from J, with 7 bases in between. This CDR3 is 12 amino acids long. Germline CDR1 and CDR2: SGHKS and YYEKEE (reference sequence). Sequencing was done on a sample of naive CD4+ T cells sorted from blood. Subset: CD45RA+ positively selected. The TCR was taken from a young man in good health. V and J are TRBV5-5 and TRBJ1-1; tentative D call: TRBD1 (5 bases). CDR3 DNA: TGTGCCAGCAGCTTGGCCGGACATGAAGCTTTCTTT. This sequence encodes CASSLAGHEAFF.